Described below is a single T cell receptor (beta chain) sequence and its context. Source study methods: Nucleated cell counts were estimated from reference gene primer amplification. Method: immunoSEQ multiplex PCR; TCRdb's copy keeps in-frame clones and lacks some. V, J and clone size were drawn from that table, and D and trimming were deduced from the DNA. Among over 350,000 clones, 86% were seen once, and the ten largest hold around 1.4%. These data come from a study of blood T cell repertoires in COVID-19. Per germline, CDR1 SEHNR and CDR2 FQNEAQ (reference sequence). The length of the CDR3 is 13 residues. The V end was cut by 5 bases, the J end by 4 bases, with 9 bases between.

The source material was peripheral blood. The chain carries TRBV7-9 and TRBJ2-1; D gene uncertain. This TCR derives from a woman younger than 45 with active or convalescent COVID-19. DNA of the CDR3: TGTGCCAGCAGCCAGCGAGAATACAATGAGCAGTTCTTC. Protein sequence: CASSQREYNEQFF. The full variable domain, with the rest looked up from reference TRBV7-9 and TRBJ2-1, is DTGVSQNPRHKITKRGQNVTFRCDPISEHNRLYWYRQTLGQGPEFLTYFQNEAQLEKSRLLSDRFSAERPKGSFSTLEIQRTEQGDSAMYLCASSQREYNEQFFGPGTRLTVL.